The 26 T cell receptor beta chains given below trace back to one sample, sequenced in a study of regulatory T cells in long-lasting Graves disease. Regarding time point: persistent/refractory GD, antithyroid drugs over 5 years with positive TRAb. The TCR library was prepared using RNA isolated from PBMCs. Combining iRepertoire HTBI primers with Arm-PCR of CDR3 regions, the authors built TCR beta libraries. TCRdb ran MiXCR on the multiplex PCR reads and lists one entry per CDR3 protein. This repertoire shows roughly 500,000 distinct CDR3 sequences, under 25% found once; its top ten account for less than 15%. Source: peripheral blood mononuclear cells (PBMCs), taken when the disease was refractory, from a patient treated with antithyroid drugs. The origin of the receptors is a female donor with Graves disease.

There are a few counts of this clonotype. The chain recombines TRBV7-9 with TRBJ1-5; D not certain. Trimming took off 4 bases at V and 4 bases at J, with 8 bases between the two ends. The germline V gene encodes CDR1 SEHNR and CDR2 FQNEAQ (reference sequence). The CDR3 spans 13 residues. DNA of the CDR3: TGTGCCAGCAGCTCCGCCCTAAATCAGCCCCAGCATTTT. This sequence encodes CASSSALNQPQHF.

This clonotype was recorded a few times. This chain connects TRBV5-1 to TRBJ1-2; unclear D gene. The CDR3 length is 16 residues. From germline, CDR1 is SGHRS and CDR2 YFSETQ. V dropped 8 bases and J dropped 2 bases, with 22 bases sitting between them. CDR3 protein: CASSAKSLLGNYGYTF. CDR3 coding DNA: TGCGCCAGTAGCGCAAAATCCCTCTTGGGGAACTATGGCTACACCTTC.

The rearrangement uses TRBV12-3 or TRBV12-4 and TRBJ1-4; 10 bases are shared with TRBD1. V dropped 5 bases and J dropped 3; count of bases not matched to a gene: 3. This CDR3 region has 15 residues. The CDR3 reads CASSAGTGANEKLFF. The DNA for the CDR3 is TGTGCCAGCAGTGCCGGGACAGGGGCTAATGAAAAACTGTTTTTT.

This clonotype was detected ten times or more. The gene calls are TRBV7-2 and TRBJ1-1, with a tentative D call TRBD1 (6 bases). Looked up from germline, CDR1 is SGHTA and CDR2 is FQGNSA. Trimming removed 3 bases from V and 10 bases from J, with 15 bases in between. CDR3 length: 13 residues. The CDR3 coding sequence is TGTGCCAGCAGCTTGGCTGGAGGGGGGCCAGCTTTCTTT. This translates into CASSLAGGGPAFF.

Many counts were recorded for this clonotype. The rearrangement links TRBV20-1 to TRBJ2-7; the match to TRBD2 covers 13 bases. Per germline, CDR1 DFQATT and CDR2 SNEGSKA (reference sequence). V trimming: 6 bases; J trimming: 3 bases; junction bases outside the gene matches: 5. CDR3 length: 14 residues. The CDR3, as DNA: TGCAGTGCCGAGGGACTAGCGGGGAGCTACGAGCAGTACTTC. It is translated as CSAEGLAGSYEQYF.

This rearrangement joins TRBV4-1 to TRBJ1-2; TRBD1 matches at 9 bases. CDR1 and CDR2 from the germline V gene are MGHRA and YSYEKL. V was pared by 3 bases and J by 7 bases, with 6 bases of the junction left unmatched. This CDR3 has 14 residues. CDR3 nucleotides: TGCGCCAGCAGCCAGCTACAGGGGGCTGGTGGCTACACCTTC. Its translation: CASSQLQGAGGYTF.

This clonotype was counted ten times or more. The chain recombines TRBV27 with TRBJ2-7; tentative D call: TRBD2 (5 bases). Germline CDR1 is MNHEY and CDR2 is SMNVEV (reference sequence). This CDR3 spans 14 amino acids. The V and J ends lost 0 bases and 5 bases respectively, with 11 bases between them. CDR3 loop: CASSLSPAGDEQYF. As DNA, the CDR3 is TGTGCCAGCAGTTTATCCCCGGCCGGGGACGAGCAGTACTTC.

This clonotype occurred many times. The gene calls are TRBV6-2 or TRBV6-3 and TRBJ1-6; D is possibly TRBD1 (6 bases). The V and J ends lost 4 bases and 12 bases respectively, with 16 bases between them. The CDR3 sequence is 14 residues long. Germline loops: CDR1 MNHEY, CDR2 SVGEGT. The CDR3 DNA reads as TGTGCCAGCAGTTCCCTACAGGGAGGGGAACCCCTCCACTTT. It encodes CASSSLQGGEPLHF.

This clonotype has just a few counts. CDR3 nucleotides: TGTGCCAGCAGCTTAACTAGCGGGAGGGCCTCCGGGGAGCTGTTTTTT. Its translation: CASSLTSGRASGELFF. The chain uses TRBV7-2 and TRBJ2-2; 13 bases match TRBD2. After removal of 2 bases from V and 6 bases from J, the junction contained 3 bases not matched to a gene. This CDR3 has 16 amino acids. CDR1 is SGHTA, CDR2 FQGNSA, per germline. Drawing the rest from reference TRBV7-2 and TRBJ2-2, the complete variable domain is GAGVSQSPSNKVTEKGKDVELRCDPISGHTALYWYRQSLGQGLEFLIYFQGNSAPDKSGLPSDRFSAERTGGSVSTLTIQRTQQEDSAVYLCASSLTSGRASGELFFGEGSRLTVL.

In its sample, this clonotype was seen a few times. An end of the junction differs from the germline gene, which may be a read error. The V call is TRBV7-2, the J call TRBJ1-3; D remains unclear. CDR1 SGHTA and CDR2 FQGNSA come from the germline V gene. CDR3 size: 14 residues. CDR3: CASSLENPGYTIYF. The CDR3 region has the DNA TGTGCCAGCAGCTTAGAAAACCCTGGATACACCATATATTTT.

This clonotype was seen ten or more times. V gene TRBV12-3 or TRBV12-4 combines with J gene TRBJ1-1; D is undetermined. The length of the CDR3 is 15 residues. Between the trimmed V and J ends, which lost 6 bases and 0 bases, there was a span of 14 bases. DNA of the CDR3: TGTGCCAGCAGAAGGGCAGGTTTCATGAACACTGAAGCTTTCTTT. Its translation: CASRRAGFMNTEAFF.

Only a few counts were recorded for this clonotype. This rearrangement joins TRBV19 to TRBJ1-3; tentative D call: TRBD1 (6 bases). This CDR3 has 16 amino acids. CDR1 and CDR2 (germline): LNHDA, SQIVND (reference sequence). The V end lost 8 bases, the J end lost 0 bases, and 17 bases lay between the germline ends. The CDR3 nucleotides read TGTGCCAGTCCGTCAGGGGTCCCCGACTCTGGAAACACCATATATTTT. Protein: CASPSGVPDSGNTIYF.

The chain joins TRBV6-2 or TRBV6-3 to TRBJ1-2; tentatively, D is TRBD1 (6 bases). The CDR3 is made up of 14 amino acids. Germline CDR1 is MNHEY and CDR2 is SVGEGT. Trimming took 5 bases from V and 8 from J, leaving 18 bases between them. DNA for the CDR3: TGTGCCAGCAGTGAACGGGACATCAGGAGGGGCTACACCTTC. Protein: CASSERDIRRGYTF.

CDR3 loop: CASSQDRGAGARDGYTF. The CDR3 DNA follows: TGTGCCAGCAGCCAAGATAGGGGAGCGGGGGCGCGAGACGGCTACACCTTC. V gene TRBV3-1 combines with J gene TRBJ1-2, with a weak D call TRBD1 (6 bases). Trimming removed 0 bases from V and 8 bases from J, with 22 bases in between. The CDR3 consists of 17 residues. In germline, CDR1 is LGHDT, CDR2 YNNKEL (reference sequence).

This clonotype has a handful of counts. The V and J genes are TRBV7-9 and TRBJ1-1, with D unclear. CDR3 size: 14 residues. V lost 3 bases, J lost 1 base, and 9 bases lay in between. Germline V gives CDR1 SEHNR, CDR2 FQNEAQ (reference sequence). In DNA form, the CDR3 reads TGTGCCAGCAGCTTGGAGGCCACGAACACTGAAGCTTTCTTT. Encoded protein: CASSLEATNTEAFF. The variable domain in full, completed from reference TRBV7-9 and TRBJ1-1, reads DTGVSQNPRHKITKRGQNVTFRCDPISEHNRLYWYRQTLGQGPEFLTYFQNEAQLEKSRLLSDRFSAERPKGSFSTLEIQRTEQGDSAMYLCASSLEATNTEAFFGQGTRLTVV.

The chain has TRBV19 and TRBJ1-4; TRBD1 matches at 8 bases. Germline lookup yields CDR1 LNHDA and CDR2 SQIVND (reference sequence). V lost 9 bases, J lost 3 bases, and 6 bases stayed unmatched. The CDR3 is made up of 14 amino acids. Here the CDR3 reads CASATGASNEKLFF. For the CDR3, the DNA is TGTGCCAGCGCGACAGGGGCTTCTAATGAAAAACTGTTTTTT.

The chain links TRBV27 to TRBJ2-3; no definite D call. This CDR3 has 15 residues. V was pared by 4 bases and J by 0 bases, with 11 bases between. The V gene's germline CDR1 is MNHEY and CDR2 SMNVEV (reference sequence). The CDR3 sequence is CASSSGWASTDTQYF. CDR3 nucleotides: TGTGCCAGCAGTTCTGGATGGGCGAGCACAGATACGCAGTATTTT.

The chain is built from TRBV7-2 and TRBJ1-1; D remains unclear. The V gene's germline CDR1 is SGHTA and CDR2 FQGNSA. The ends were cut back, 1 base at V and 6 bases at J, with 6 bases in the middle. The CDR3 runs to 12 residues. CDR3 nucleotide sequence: TGTGCCAGCAGCTTAGATCTGTCTGAAGCTTTCTTT. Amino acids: CASSLDLSEAFF.

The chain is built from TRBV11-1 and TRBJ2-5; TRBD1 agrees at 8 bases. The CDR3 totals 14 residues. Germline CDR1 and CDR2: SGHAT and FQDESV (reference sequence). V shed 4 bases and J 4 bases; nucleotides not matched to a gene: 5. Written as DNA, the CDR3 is TGTGCCAGCAGCTGGGGACAGGTCCGAGAGACCCAGTACTTC. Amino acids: CASSWGQVRETQYF.

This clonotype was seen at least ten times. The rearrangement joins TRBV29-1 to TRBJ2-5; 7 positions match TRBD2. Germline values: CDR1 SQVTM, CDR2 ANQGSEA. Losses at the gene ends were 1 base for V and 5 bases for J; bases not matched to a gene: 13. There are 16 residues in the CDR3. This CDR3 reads CSVEGLAGILEETQYF. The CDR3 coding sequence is TGCAGCGTTGAAGGGTTAGCGGGCATACTGGAGGAGACCCAGTACTTC.

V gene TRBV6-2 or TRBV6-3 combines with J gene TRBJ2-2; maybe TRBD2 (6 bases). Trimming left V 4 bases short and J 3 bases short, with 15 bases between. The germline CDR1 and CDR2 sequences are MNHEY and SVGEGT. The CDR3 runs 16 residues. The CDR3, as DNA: TGTGCCAGCAGTTTACCCCGCGGGACTTACACCGGGGAGCTGTTTTTT. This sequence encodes CASSLPRGTYTGELFF.

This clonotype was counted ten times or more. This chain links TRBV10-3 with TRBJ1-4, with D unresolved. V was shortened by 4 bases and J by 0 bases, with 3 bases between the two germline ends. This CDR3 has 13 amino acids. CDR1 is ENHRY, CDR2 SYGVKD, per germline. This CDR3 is CAISGATNEKLFF. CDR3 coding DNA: TGTGCCATCAGTGGAGCAACTAATGAAAAACTGTTTTTT.

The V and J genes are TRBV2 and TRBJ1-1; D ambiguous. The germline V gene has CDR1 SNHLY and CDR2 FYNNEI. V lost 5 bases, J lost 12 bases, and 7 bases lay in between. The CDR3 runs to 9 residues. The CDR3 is CASSNPPFF. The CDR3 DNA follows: TGTGCCAGCAGTAACCCGCCTTTCTTT.

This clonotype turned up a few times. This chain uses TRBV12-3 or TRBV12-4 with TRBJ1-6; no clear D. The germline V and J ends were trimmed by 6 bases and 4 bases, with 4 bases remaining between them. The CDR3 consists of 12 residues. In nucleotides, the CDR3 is TGTGCCAGCAGGGAGTATAATTCACCCCTCCACTTT. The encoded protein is CASREYNSPLHF.

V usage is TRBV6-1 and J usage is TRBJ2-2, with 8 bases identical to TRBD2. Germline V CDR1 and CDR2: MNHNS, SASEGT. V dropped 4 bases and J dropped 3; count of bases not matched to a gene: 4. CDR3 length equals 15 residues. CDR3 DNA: TGTGCCAGCAGTGGGGGGACTAGGTACACCGGGGAGCTGTTTTTT. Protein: CASSGGTRYTGELFF.

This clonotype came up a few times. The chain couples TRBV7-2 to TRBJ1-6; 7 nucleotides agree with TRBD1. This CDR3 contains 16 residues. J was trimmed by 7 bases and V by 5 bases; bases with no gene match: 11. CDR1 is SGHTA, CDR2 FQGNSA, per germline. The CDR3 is CASSPRTGQVNSPLHF. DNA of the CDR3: TGTGCCAGCAGCCCACGGACTGGACAGGTCAATTCACCCCTCCACTTT.